This T cell receptor beta chain was sequenced in a study of T cells after yellow fever vaccination. Overall study context: SMART-Seq v4 Ultra Low Input prepared libraries from low-cell fractions.

TCRdb reprocessed the 5' RACE reads via MiXCR and lists one record per CDR3 protein. The repertoire has approximately 34,000 distinct CDR3 sequences, less than 8.5% of them found once; the top ten carry approximately 22%. Study-level points and caveats: Clones from primary vaccination mostly reappeared after the booster (roughly 95% CD4, approximately 91% CD8). Overall, a small share of clonotypes was seen in both CD4 and CD8 compartments. In sorted memory subsets at day 0, almost all vaccine-responding clonotypes were below detection.

The CDR3 consists of 17 residues. J lost 0 bases, V lost 6 bases, and 11 bases had no gene match. Sample: PBMCs, either bulk or a sorted T-cell subset (CD4+, CD8+, memory, or dextramer-sorted; not recorded which), taken on the day of the first yellow fever vaccination. The V and J genes are TRBV12-3 or TRBV12-4 and TRBJ1-3; 7 positions agree with TRBD1. The TCR sequence derives from a young man who received the YFV17D yellow fever vaccine. The CDR3 coding sequence is TGTGCCAGCAGGCATACGGGAGACAGGGTCTCTGGAAACACCATATATTTT. Protein sequence: CASRHTGDRVSGNTIYF.